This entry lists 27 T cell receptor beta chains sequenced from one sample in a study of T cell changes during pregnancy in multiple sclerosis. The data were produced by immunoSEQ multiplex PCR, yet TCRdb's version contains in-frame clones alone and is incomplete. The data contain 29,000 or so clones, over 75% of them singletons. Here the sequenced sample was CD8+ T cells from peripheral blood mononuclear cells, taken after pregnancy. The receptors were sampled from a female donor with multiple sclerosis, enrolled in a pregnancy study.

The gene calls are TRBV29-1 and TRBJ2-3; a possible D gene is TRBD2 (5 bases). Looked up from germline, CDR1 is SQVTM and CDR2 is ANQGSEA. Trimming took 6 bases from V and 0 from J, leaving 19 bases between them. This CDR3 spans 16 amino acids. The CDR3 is CSVEPLAITSTDTQYF. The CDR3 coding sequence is TGCAGCGTCGAACCATTAGCGATAACTAGCACAGATACGCAGTATTTT.

The CDR3 sequence: CASNTPSGREADTQYF. The CDR3 nucleotides read TGTGCCAGCAACACACCGTCGGGGCGGGAGGCAGATACGCAGTATTTT. V and J are TRBV28 and TRBJ2-3; TRBD2 matches 8 bases. The CDR3 spans 16 residues. Germline V lookup: CDR1 MDHEN, CDR2 SYDVKM. The V segment lost 7 bases and the J segment 4 bases; nucleotides outside the gene matches: 13.

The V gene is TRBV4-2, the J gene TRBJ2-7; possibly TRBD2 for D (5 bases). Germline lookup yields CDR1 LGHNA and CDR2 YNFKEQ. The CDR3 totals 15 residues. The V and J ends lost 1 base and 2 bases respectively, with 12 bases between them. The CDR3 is CASSQVGGSPYEQYF. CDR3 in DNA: TGTGCCAGCAGCCAAGTTGGAGGATCCCCCTACGAGCAGTACTTC.

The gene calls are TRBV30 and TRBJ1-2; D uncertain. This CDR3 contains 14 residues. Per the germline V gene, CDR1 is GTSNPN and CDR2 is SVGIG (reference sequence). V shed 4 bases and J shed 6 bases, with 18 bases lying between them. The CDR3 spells CAWTDVRILDGYTF. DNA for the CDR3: TGTGCCTGGACAGACGTGCGGATATTAGATGGCTACACCTTC.

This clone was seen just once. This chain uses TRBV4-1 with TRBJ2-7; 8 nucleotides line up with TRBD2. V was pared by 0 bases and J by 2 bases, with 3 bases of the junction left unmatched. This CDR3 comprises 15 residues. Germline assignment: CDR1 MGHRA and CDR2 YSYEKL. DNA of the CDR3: TGCGCCAGCAGCCAAGACCCGGGACTAGCCTACGAGCAGTACTTC. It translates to CASSQDPGLAYEQYF.

This chain's CDR3 is CASRQGGADTQYF. CDR3 DNA: TGTGCCAGCAGACAGGGTGGGGCAGATACGCAGTATTTT. The chain links TRBV28 to TRBJ2-3; maybe TRBD1 (6 bases). Trimming took off 6 bases at V and 4 bases at J, with 11 bases between the two ends. The germline CDR1 and CDR2 sequences are MDHEN and SYDVKM. There are 13 residues in the CDR3.

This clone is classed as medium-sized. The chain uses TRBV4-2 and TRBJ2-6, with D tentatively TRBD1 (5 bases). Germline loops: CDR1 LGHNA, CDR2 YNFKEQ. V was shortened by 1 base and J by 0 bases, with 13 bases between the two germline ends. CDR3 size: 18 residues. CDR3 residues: CASSQAGQGSSGANVLTF. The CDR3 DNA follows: TGTGCCAGCAGCCAAGCGGGTCAGGGATCCTCTGGGGCCAACGTCCTGACTTTC.

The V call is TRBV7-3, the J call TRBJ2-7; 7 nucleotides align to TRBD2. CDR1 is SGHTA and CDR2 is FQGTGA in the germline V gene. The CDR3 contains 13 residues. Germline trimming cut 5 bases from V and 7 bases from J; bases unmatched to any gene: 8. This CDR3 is CASSPGGLGEQYF. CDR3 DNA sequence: TGTGCCAGCAGCCCGGGGGGACTCGGGGAGCAGTACTTC.

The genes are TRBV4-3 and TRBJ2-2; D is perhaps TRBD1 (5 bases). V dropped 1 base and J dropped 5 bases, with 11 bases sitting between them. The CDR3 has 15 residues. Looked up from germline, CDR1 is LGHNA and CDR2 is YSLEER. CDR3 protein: CASSQVKRQTGELFF. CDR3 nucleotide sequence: TGCGCCAGCAGCCAAGTAAAGAGACAGACCGGGGAGCTGTTTTTT.

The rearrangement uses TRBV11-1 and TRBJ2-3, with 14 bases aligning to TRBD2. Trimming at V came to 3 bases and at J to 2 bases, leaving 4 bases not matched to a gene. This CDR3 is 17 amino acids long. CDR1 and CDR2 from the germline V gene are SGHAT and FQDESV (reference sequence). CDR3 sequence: CASSFPTSGRDTDTQYF. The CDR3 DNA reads TGTGCCAGCAGCTTCCCGACTAGCGGGAGGGACACAGATACGCAGTATTTT.

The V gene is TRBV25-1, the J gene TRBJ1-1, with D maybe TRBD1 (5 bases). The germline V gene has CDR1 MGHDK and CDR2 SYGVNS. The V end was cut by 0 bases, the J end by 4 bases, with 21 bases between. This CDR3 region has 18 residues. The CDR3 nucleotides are TGTGCCAGCAGTGAATATCCCTCTCTAGCGGGGCCGGGCACTGAAGCTTTCTTT. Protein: CASSEYPSLAGPGTEAFF.

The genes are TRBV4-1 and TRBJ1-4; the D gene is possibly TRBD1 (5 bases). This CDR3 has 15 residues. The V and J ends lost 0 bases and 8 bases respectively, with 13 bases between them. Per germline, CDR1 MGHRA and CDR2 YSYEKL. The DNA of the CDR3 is TGCGCCAGCAGCCAAGATCGTGGGGGAGGGGAAAAACTGTTTTTT. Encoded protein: CASSQDRGGGEKLFF.

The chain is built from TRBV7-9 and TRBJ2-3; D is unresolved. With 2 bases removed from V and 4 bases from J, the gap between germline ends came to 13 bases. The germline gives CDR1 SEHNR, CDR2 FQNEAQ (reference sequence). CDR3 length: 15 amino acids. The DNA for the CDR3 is TGTGCCAGCAGCTTAAGTATGGCCGTGTCAGATACGCAGTATTTT. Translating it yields CASSLSMAVSDTQYF.

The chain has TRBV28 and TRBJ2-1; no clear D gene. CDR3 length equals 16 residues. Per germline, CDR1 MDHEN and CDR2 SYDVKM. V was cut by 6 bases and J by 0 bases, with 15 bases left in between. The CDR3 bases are TGTGCCAGCAGCCTTTTGACTGTCAGCTCCTACAATGAGCAGTTCTTC. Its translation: CASSLLTVSSYNEQFF.

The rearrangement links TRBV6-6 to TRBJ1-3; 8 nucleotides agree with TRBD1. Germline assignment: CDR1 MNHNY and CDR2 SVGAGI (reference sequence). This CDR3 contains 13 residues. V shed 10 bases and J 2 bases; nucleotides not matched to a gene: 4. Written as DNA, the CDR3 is TGTGCCATTGACAGGGGACCTGGAAACACCATATATTTT. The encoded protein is CAIDRGPGNTIYF.

In DNA, the CDR3 is TGTGCCAGCAGCGGGACAGAGAGCTACGAGCAGTACTTC. This encodes CASSGTESYEQYF. The chain employs TRBV2 and TRBJ2-7; 7 positions agree with TRBD1. In germline, CDR1 is SNHLY, CDR2 FYNNEI. The CDR3 consists of 13 residues. V was pared by 6 bases and J by 3 bases, with 5 bases of the junction left unmatched. Combining the CDR3 with reference TRBV2 and TRBJ2-7 gives the whole variable domain EPEVTQTPSHQVTQMGQEVILRCVPISNHLYFYWYRQILGQKVEFLVSFYNNEISEKSEIFDDQFSVERPDGSNFTLKIRSTKLEDSAMYFCASSGTESYEQYFGPGTRLTVT.

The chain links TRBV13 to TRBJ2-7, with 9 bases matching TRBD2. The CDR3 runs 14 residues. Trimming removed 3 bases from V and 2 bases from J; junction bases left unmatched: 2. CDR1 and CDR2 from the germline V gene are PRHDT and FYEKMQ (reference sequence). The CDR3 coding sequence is TGTGCCAGCAGCTTGACTAGCGGAACCTACGAGCAGTACTTC. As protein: CASSLTSGTYEQYF.

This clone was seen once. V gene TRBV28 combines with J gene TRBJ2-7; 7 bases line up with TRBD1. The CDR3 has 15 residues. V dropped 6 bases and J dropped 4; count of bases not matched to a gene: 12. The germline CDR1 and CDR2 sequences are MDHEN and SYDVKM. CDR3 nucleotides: TGTGCCAGCAGCCCAAACGACAGGGTTCGGTACGAGCAGTACTTC. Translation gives CASSPNDRVRYEQYF.

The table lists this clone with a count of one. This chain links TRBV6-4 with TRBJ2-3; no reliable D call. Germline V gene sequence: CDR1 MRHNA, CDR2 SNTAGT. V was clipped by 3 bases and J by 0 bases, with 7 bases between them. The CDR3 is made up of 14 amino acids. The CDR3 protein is CASSEDSSTDTQYF. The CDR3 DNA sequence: TGTGCCAGCAGTGAAGATAGTAGCACAGATACGCAGTATTTT.

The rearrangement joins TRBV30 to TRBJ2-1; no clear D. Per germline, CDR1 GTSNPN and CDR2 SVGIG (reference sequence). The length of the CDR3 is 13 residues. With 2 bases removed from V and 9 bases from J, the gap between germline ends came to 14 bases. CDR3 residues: CAWSPARPGEQFF. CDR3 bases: TGTGCCTGGAGTCCGGCGCGGCCTGGTGAGCAGTTCTTC. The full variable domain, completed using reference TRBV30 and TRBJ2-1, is SQTIHQWPATLVQPVGSPLSLECTVEGTSNPNLYWYRQAAGRGLQLLFYSVGIGQISSEVPQNLSASRPQDRQFILSSKKLLLSDSGFYLCAWSPARPGEQFFGPGTRLTVL.

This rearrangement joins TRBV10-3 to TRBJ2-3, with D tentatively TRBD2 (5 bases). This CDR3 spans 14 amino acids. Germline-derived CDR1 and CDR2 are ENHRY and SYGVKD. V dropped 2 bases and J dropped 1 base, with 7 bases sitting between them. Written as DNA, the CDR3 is TGTGCCATCAGTGAGGAGGGCCGCACAGATACGCAGTATTTT. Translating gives CAISEEGRTDTQYF.

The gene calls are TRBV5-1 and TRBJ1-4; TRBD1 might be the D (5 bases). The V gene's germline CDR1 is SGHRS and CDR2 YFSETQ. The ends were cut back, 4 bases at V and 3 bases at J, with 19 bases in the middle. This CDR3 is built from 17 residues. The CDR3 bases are TGCGCCAGCAGCCCAGAACAGGTCTCCCAGGCTAATGAAAAACTGTTTTTT. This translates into CASSPEQVSQANEKLFF.

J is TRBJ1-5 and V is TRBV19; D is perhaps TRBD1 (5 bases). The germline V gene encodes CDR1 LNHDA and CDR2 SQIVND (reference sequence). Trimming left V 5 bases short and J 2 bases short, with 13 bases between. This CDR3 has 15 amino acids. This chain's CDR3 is CASSPRGAGNQPQHF. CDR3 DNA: TGTGCCAGTAGTCCTCGTGGGGCCGGCAATCAGCCCCAGCATTTT.

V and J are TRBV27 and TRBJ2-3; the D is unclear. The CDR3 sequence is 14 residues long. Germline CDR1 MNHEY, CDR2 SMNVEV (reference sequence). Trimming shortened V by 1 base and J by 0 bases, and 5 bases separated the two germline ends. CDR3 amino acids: CASSLLASTDTQYF. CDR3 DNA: TGTGCCAGCAGTTTATTGGCCAGCACAGATACGCAGTATTTT.

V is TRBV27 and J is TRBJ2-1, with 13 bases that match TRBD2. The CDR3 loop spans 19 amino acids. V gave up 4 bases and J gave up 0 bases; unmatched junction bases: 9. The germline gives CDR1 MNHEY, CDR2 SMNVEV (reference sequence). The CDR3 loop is CASSSAGTSGTSSYNEQFF. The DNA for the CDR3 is TGTGCCAGCAGTTCCGCCGGGACTAGCGGGACGAGCTCCTACAATGAGCAGTTCTTC.

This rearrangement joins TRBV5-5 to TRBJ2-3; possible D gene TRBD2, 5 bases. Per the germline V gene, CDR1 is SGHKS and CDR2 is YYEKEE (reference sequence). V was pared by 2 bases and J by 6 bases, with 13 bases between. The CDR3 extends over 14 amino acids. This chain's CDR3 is CASSFRSLVDTQYF. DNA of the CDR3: TGTGCCAGCAGCTTCCGTTCACTAGTGGATACGCAGTATTTT.

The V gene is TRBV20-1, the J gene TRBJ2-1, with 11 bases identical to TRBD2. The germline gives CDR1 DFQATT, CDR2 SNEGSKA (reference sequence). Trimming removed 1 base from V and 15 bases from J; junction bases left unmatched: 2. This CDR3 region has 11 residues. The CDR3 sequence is CSARATSGRFF. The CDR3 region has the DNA TGCAGTGCTAGAGCCACTAGCGGGAGGTTCTTC.